A single sample is the source of the 15 T cell receptor beta chains below, sequenced in a study of blood T cell repertoires in COVID-19. TCRdb's copy holds only in-frame clones and misses some; the assay was immunoSEQ multiplex PCR. The table records a few hundred thousand clones, about 89% of them present only once. Sequencing input: peripheral blood. Receptors were obtained from a woman between 45 and 60 years old who had recovered from COVID-19.

This clone has more than one count but fewer than ten. The rearrangement uses TRBV15 and TRBJ1-5, with 8 bases fitting TRBD1. The CDR3 extends over 15 amino acids. J gave up 7 bases and V 7 bases, and 12 bases lay outside the gene matches. CDR1 and CDR2 from the germline V gene are LNHNV and YYDKDF (reference sequence). In DNA form, the CDR3 reads TGTGCCACCACCTCGACAGGGGCTCTATGGCAGCCCCAGCATTTT. Translation: CATTSTGALWQPQHF.

V gene TRBV27 combines with J gene TRBJ2-3, with 11 positions matching TRBD2. Trimming removed 6 bases from V and 2 bases from J; junction bases left unmatched: 13. The CDR3 runs 18 residues. Germline-derived CDR1 and CDR2 are MNHEY and SMNVEV (reference sequence). CDR3 bases: TGTGCCAGCAGACTAGCGGGAGAGGTGGGACGGTACACAGATACGCAGTATTTT. Its translation: CASRLAGEVGRYTDTQYF.

The J gene is TRBJ1-1, the V gene TRBV27, with 9 bases matching TRBD1. V dropped 3 bases and J dropped 4; count of bases not matched to a gene: 6. The CDR3 is made up of 15 amino acids. Germline V gene lookup returns CDR1 MNHEY and CDR2 SMNVEV (reference sequence). The CDR3 region is CASSFLQGAPTEAFF. CDR3 nucleotides: TGTGCCAGCAGTTTCCTACAGGGGGCTCCCACTGAAGCTTTCTTT.

The chain has TRBV19 and TRBJ2-3; 9 bases line up with TRBD2. Germline V CDR1 and CDR2: LNHDA, SQIVND (reference sequence). V was clipped by 3 bases and J by 6 bases; unmatched bases: 7. This CDR3 has 15 residues. The CDR3 loop is CASSIPASGADTQYF. The CDR3 DNA reads TGTGCCAGTAGTATCCCGGCTAGCGGGGCGGATACGCAGTATTTT.

V is TRBV5-1 and J is TRBJ1-1; 8 nucleotides agree with TRBD1. Germline trimming cut 4 bases from V and 3 bases from J; bases unmatched to any gene: 8. Germline CDR1 SGHRS, CDR2 YFSETQ. The CDR3 is 15 amino acids. As DNA, the CDR3 is TGCGCCAGCAGCCTACAAACAGGGGGGCACACTGAAGCTTTCTTT. Its protein product is CASSLQTGGHTEAFF.

V is TRBV12-3 or TRBV12-4 and J is TRBJ2-2; D possibly corresponds to TRBD2 (6 bases). Trimming stripped 7 bases from V and 5 bases from J, with 11 bases between. The CDR3 runs to 13 residues. The chain's CDR3 is CASNPRGTGELFF. The CDR3 coding sequence is TGTGCCAGCAACCCCCGGGGGACCGGGGAGCTGTTTTTT.

This sequence joins TRBV5-4 and TRBJ1-1; the D is unclear. The CDR3 consists of 15 residues. V shed 4 bases and J shed 1 base, with 14 bases lying between them. The germline V gene encodes CDR1 SGHNT and CDR2 YYREEE (reference sequence). CDR3: CASSRGAAENTEAFF. The CDR3 DNA is TGTGCCAGCAGCCGCGGTGCAGCGGAGAACACTGAAGCTTTCTTT.

The chain employs TRBV6-6 and TRBJ2-7; possibly TRBD2 for D (7 bases). Trimming cost V 0 bases and J 5 bases, with 11 bases left between them. The CDR3 runs to 14 residues. Germline V CDR1 and CDR2: MNHNY, SVGAGI (reference sequence). The CDR3 spells CASSYSRGGNEQYF. CDR3 nucleotides: TGTGCCAGCAGTTACTCGAGGGGGGGTAACGAGCAGTACTTC.

The chain carries TRBV19 and TRBJ1-5; 7 bases map to TRBD1. V lost 0 bases to trimming and J lost 4 bases; unmatched junction nucleotides: 9. The CDR3 is made up of 17 amino acids. In germline, CDR1 is LNHDA, CDR2 SQIVND (reference sequence). The CDR3 protein is CASSIDIQHRGNQPQHF. The CDR3 bases are TGTGCCAGTAGTATAGATATCCAGCACAGGGGTAATCAGCCCCAGCATTTT.

The V and J genes are TRBV9 and TRBJ2-7; 13 nucleotides line up with TRBD2. Germline V gene data show CDR1 as SGDLS and CDR2 as YYNGEE. V dropped 4 bases and J dropped 3; count of bases not matched to a gene: 4. There are 15 residues in the CDR3. The CDR3 DNA follows: TGTGCCAGCAGCCCTCGGACTAGCGGGAGCTACGAGCAGTACTTC. Translating gives CASSPRTSGSYEQYF.

The V call is TRBV5-3, the J call TRBJ1-2; 9 nucleotides agree with TRBD1. TRBV5-3 is classed as an ORF, of uncertain function. This CDR3 has 15 amino acids. Unmatched junction bases numbered 8, after V lost 4 bases and J lost 4 bases. This CDR3 reads CARSKTGGRSYGYTF. The CDR3 bases are TGTGCCAGAAGCAAGACAGGGGGAAGGAGCTATGGCTACACCTTC.

There are a few counts of this clone. The chain employs TRBV20-1 and TRBJ2-7; 9 nucleotides line up with TRBD2. Germline assignment: CDR1 DFQATT and CDR2 SNEGSKA (reference sequence). The CDR3 contains 13 residues. Germline trimming cut 3 bases from V and 6 bases from J; bases unmatched to any gene: 6. The CDR3 coding sequence is TGCAGTGCTAGTAGCGGGGGAGGTTCCGAGCAGTACTTC. Its protein product is CSASSGGGSEQYF.

The chain employs TRBV29-1 and TRBJ2-5; D remains ambiguous. V gave up 5 bases and J gave up 3 bases, with 7 bases separating them. Germline lookup yields CDR1 SQVTM and CDR2 ANQGSEA. CDR3 size: 11 residues. In DNA, the CDR3 is TGCAGCGTTTTCCCTAAAGAGACCCAGTACTTC. This translates into CSVFPKETQYF.

The chain employs TRBV6-2 or TRBV6-3 and TRBJ1-1; 9 nucleotides align to TRBD1. J was trimmed by 1 base and V by 2 bases; bases with no gene match: 8. This CDR3 has 17 residues. CDR1 is MNHEY and CDR2 is SVGEGT in the germline V gene. CDR3 nucleotides: TGTGCCAGCAGTTACCCCCCTAACAGGGGGCGGAACACTGAAGCTTTCTTT. Translation: CASSYPPNRGRNTEAFF.

This chain links TRBV28 with TRBJ1-3, with unresolved D. In germline, CDR1 is MDHEN, CDR2 SYDVKM. The germline V and J ends were trimmed by 4 bases and 2 bases, with 12 bases remaining between them. The CDR3 loop spans 15 amino acids. CDR3 sequence: CASSSVPVTGNTIYF. The CDR3 DNA is TGTGCCAGCAGTTCGGTTCCGGTTACTGGAAACACCATATATTTT. The entire variable domain, with the rest obtained from reference TRBV28 and TRBJ1-3, is as follows: DVKVTQSSRYLVKRTGEKVFLECVQDMDHENMFWYRQDPGLGLRLIYFSYDVKMKEKGDIPEGYSVSREKKERFSLILESASTNQTSMYLCASSSVPVTGNTIYFGEGSWLTVV.